Below, one T cell receptor beta chain is given with its context. Possible read error: a much larger clone is one base away. The data belong to a study of Graves' ophthalmopathy and Graves' hyperthyroidism. Using RNA transcripts, the TCR beta CDR3 regions were amplified. The first-round RT-PCR employed HTBI primers together with the Qiagen OneStep RT-PCR kit. A multiplex PCR was then performed as the second round. TCRdb called the multiplex PCR reads again in MiXCR, with one record for every CDR3 protein. This table has 740,000 or so distinct CDR3 sequences, around 40% appearing once. Germline V gene lookup returns CDR1 DFQATT and CDR2 SNEGSKA (reference sequence). This CDR3 spans 16 amino acids.

The specimen sequenced was peripheral blood. The chain couples TRBV20-1 to TRBJ2-6; the D gene is possibly TRBD1 (6 bases). The source is an adult man with Graves' ophthalmopathy. In nucleotides, the CDR3 is TGCAGTGCTAAAGACAGGACCAGCTCTGAGGCCAACGTCCTGACTTTC. Translation gives CSAKDRTSSEANVLTF.